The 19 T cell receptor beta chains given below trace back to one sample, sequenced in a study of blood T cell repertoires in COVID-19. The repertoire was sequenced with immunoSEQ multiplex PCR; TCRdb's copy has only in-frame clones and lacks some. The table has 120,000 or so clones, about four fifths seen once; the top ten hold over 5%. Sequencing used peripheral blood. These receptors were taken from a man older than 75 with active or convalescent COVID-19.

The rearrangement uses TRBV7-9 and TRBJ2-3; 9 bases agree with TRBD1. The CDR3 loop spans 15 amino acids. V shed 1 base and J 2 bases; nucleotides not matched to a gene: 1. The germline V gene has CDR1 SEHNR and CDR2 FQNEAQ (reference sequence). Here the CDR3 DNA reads TGTGCCAGCAGCTTAGGGACAGGGGTCACAGATACGCAGTATTTT. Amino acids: CASSLGTGVTDTQYF.

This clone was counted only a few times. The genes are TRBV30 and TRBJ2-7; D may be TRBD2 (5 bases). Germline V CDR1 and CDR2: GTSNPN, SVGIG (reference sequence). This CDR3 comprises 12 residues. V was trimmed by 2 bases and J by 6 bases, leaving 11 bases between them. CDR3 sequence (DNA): TGTGCCTGGAGTCGGGGTCCGGGCGAGCAGTACTTC. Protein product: CAWSRGPGEQYF.

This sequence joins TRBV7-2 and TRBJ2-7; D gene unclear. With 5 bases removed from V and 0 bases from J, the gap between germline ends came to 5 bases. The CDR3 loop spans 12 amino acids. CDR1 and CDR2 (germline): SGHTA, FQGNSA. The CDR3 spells CASSRSSYEQYF. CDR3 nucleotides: TGTGCCAGCAGCCGTAGCTCCTACGAGCAGTACTTC.

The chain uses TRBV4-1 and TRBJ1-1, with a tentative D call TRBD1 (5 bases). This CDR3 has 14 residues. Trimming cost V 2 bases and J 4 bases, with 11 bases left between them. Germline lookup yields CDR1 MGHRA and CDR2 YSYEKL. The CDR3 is CASSQMPGATEAFF. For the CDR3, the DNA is TGCGCCAGCAGCCAAATGCCTGGGGCCACTGAAGCTTTCTTT.

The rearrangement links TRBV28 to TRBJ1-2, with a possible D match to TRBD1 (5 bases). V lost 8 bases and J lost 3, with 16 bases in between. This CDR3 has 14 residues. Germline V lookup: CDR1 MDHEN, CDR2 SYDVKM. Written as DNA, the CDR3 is TGTGCCAGCCGGGGAGGGGAAAACCACTATGGCTACACCTTC. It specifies CASRGGENHYGYTF.

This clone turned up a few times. Here the CDR3 reads CSGGVPEAFF. In DNA, the CDR3 is TGCAGCGGTGGAGTCCCTGAAGCTTTCTTT. The genes are TRBV29-1 and TRBJ1-1; no firm D call. V gave up 7 bases and J gave up 6 bases, with 9 bases separating them. Germline V lookup: CDR1 SQVTM, CDR2 ANQGSEA. CDR3 size: 10 residues.

The CDR3 loop reads CASSISGGIYNEQFF. The CDR3 nucleotides are TGTGCCAGCAGCATCAGCGGGGGAATCTACAATGAGCAGTTCTTC. The chain employs TRBV7-2 and TRBJ2-1; TRBD2 matches 8 bases. The CDR3 covers 15 residues. Trimming took 5 bases from V and 3 from J; bases not matched to a gene: 6. CDR1 SGHTA and CDR2 FQGNSA come from the germline V gene.

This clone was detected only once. DNA of the CDR3: TGCGCCAGCAGCTTGGTAGTTTGGGAGACCCAGTACTTC. It yields the protein CASSLVVWETQYF. The rearrangement joins TRBV5-1 to TRBJ2-5; no clear D. V lost 0 bases to trimming and J lost 5 bases, with 8 bases between them. There are 13 residues in the CDR3. Per germline, CDR1 SGHRS and CDR2 YFSETQ.

The chain's CDR3 is CASSLLPAGSSYNEQFF. The CDR3 nucleotides are TGTGCCAGCAGCTTACTCCCAGCGGGGAGCTCCTACAATGAGCAGTTCTTC. This rearrangement joins TRBV7-2 to TRBJ2-1, with 7 bases identical to TRBD2. Trimming cost V 2 bases and J 0 bases; bases outside gene matches: 7. The germline V gene has CDR1 SGHTA and CDR2 FQGNSA. The CDR3 contains 17 residues.

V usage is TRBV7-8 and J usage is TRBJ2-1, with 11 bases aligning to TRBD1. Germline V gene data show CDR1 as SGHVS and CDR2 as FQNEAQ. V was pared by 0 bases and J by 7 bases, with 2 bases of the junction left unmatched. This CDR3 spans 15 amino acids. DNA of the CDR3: TGTGCCAGCAGCTTAGCGGGGACAGGGGGGAATGAGCAGTTCTTC. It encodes CASSLAGTGGNEQFF.

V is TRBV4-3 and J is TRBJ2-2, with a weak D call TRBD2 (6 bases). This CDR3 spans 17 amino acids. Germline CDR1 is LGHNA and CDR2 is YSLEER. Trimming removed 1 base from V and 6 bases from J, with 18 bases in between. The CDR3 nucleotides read TGCGCCAGCAGCCAAGGTCTAGTCACCGGGGGTCCCGGGGAGCTGTTTTTT. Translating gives CASSQGLVTGGPGELFF.

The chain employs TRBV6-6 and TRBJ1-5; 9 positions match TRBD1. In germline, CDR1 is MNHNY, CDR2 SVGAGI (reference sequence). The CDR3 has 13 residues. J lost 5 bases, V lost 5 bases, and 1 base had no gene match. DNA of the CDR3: TGTGCCAGCAGTACAGGGGGCTATCAGCCCCAGCATTTT. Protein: CASSTGGYQPQHF.

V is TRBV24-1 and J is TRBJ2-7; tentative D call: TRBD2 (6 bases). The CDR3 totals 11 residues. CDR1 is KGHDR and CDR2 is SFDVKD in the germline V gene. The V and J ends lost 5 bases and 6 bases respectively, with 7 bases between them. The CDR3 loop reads CATSGGGEQYF. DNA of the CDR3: TGTGCCACCAGTGGGGGAGGCGAGCAGTACTTC.

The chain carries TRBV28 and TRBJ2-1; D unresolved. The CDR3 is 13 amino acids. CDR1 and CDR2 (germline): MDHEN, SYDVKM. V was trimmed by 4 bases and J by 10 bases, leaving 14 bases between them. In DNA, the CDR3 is TGTGCCAGCAGTTCAGGTGGTGCAGCCGAGCAGTTCTTC. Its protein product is CASSSGGAAEQFF.

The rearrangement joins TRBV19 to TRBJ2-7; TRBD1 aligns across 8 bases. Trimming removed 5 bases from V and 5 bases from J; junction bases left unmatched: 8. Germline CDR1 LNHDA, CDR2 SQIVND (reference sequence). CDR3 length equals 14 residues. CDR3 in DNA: TGTGCCAGTAGTGCCCGGACAGGGATCAACGAGCAGTACTTC. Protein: CASSARTGINEQYF.

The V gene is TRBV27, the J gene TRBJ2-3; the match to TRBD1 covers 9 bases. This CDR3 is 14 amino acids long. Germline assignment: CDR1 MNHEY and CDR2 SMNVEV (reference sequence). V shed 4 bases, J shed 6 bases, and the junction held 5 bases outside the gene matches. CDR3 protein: CASSSDRGFDTQYF. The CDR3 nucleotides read TGTGCCAGCAGTTCCGACAGGGGGTTCGATACGCAGTATTTT.

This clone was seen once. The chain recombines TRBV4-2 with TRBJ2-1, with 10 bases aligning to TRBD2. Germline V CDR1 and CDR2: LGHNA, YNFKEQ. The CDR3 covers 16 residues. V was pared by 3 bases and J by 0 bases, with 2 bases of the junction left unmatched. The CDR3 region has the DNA TGTGCCAGCAGCCAGGTAGCGGGGGGCTCCTACAATGAGCAGTTCTTC. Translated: CASSQVAGGSYNEQFF.

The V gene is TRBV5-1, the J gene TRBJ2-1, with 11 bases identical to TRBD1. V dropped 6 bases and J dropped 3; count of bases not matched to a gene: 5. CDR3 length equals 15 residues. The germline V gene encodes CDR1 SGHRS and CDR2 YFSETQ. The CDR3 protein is CASTRTGGFYNEQFF. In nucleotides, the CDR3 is TGCGCCAGCACCCGGACAGGGGGCTTCTACAATGAGCAGTTCTTC.

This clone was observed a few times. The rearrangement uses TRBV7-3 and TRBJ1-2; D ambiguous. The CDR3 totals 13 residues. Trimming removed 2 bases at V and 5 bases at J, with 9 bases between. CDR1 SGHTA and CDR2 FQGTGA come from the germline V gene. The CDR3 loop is CASSLVEGYGYTF. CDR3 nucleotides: TGTGCCAGCAGCTTAGTGGAGGGTTATGGCTACACCTTC.